Below are 28 T cell receptor beta chains sequenced from a single sample in a study of cytomegalovirus exposure and HLA in healthy donors. The PCR had 60 Vbeta and 13 Jbeta primers. Clones were sequenced by immunoSEQ multiplex PCR, and TCRdb holds only the in-frame ones, with some missing. The table lists around 150,000 clones, about 64% of them singletons. The specimen sequenced was PBMCs. These receptors came from a woman younger than 45 in good health and CMV-seropositive.

The chain joins TRBV29-1 to TRBJ2-5, with TRBD1 matching over 8 bases. Germline CDR1 is SQVTM and CDR2 is ANQGSEA. This CDR3 comprises 14 residues. The trim removed 7 bases at V and 5 bases at J, leaving 12 bases unmatched. The CDR3 DNA reads TGCAGCGCCGGGGGCAGGGGGCTTGAGGAGACCCAGTACTTC. It yields the protein CSAGGRGLEETQYF.

This clone was observed a single time. The chain is built from TRBV11-3 and TRBJ2-5; TRBD2 aligns across 15 bases. Trimming took 6 bases from V and 4 from J; bases not matched to a gene: 6. In germline, CDR1 is SGHNT, CDR2 YENEEA. The CDR3 totals 16 residues. In DNA, the CDR3 is TGTGCCAGCAGAACTGGACTAGCGGGAGGGCTAGAGACCCAGTACTTC. It is translated as CASRTGLAGGLETQYF.

The V call is TRBV18, the J call TRBJ2-3; the match to TRBD2 covers 8 bases. The V segment lost 3 bases and the J segment 10 bases; nucleotides outside the gene matches: 15. The CDR3 covers 16 residues. Germline lookup yields CDR1 KGHSH and CDR2 LQKENI. Here the CDR3 DNA reads TGTGCCAGCTCACCGCAGGGCGCCGGGACTAGATATTCGCAGTATTTT. Translated: CASSPQGAGTRYSQYF.

This clone was observed a handful of times. The chain couples TRBV6-1 to TRBJ1-1; TRBD1 matches 7 bases. The CDR3 is 15 residues long. V dropped 3 bases and J dropped 4; count of bases not matched to a gene: 8. The germline gives CDR1 MNHNS, CDR2 SASEGT. DNA of the CDR3: TGTGCCAGCAGTGACGCCGGGACAGCCGGCACTGAAGCTTTCTTT. This codes for CASSDAGTAGTEAFF.

The chain uses TRBV10-2 and TRBJ1-2; no firm D call. The germline CDR1 and CDR2 sequences are WSHSY and SAAADI. The CDR3 sequence is 12 residues long. V was clipped by 11 bases and J by 4 bases, with 14 bases between them. CDR3 in amino acids: CAAASSGYGYTF. The CDR3 coding sequence is TGCGCCGCAGCGAGCAGCGGCTATGGCTACACCTTC.

This chain uses TRBV6-6 with TRBJ2-7, with a tentative D call TRBD2 (7 bases). The CDR3 sequence is 14 residues long. Per germline, CDR1 MNHNY and CDR2 SVGAGI (reference sequence). The V gene lost 2 bases and the J gene lost 1 base, with 9 bases spanning the gap. In DNA form, the CDR3 reads TGTGCCAGCAGTTACGGGGGGGCATCCTACGAGCAGTACTTC. Protein sequence: CASSYGGASYEQYF.

The J gene is TRBJ2-3, the V gene TRBV4-1, with unresolved D. The CDR3 is made up of 13 amino acids. Germline CDR1 and CDR2: MGHRA and YSYEKL. V was pared by 6 bases and J by 5 bases, with 12 bases between. The CDR3 sequence is CASSPTAGDTQYF. In DNA form, the CDR3 reads TGCGCCAGCAGTCCAACTGCCGGAGATACGCAGTATTTT.

The rearrangement links TRBV19 to TRBJ2-2, with D perhaps TRBD2 (6 bases). The CDR3 is 14 amino acids. Germline V gene sequence: CDR1 LNHDA, CDR2 SQIVND (reference sequence). V lost 5 bases and J lost 4, with 11 bases in between. CDR3 bases: TGTGCCAGTAGTGGGGACTTCGTCACCGGGGAGCTGTTTTTT. Its protein is CASSGDFVTGELFF.

This clone was recorded a few times. This sequence joins TRBV18 and TRBJ1-1, with a tentative D call TRBD1 (5 bases). The CDR3 has 13 amino acids. Trimming stripped 6 bases from V and 3 bases from J, with 11 bases between. Looked up from germline, CDR1 is KGHSH and CDR2 is LQKENI. CDR3 region: CASSLGGDTEAFF. The CDR3 coding sequence is TGTGCCAGCTCCCTCGGGGGGGACACTGAAGCTTTCTTT.

This rearrangement joins TRBV10-3 to TRBJ2-5; 12 nucleotides match TRBD2. CDR3 length: 15 residues. With 5 bases clipped from V and 2 bases from J, the junction kept 3 bases outside the gene matches. CDR1 ENHRY and CDR2 SYGVKD come from the germline V gene. The CDR3 loop is CAISQTSGGQETQYF. In nucleotides, the CDR3 is TGTGCCATCAGTCAAACTAGCGGGGGGCAAGAGACCCAGTACTTC.

This sequence joins TRBV5-4 and TRBJ1-2, with D unresolved. Trimming shortened V by 6 bases and J by 4 bases, and 16 bases separated the two germline ends. The germline gives CDR1 SGHNT, CDR2 YYREEE (reference sequence). This CDR3 has 14 amino acids. This chain's CDR3 is CASTEGSSSYGYTF. The CDR3 coding sequence is TGTGCCAGCACCGAGGGCTCCTCTTCCTATGGCTACACCTTC.

V usage is TRBV5-1 and J usage is TRBJ2-5, with D possibly matching TRBD1 (6 bases). The DNA matches TRBJ2-7 better at its end, which makes the J call doubtful. The CDR3 is made up of 16 amino acids. Germline CDR1 SGHRS, CDR2 YFSETQ. The CDR3 protein is CASSLGLMDSSYEQYF. CDR3 DNA: TGCGCCAGCAGCTTGGGGTTAATGGACAGTTCCTACGAGCAGTACTTC.

V gene TRBV7-2 combines with J gene TRBJ2-2; the D is unclear. The CDR3 has 14 amino acids. CDR1 is SGHTA, CDR2 FQGNSA, per germline. V lost 4 bases and J 3 bases, leaving 9 bases between the germline ends. The CDR3 sequence is CASSSVRDTGELFF. CDR3 nucleotides: TGTGCCAGCAGCTCTGTTCGGGACACCGGGGAGCTGTTTTTT.

The chain employs TRBV2 and TRBJ2-1; maybe TRBD2 (6 bases). Germline V gene data show CDR1 as SNHLY and CDR2 as FYNNEI. The length of the CDR3 is 13 residues. CDR3 amino acids: CAVGRRSYNEQFF. In DNA, the CDR3 is TGTGCAGTTGGGAGGAGGTCCTACAATGAGCAGTTCTTC.

The rearrangement uses TRBV6-5 and TRBJ1-2; D gene uncertain. The germline V gene has CDR1 MNHEY and CDR2 SVGAGI. This CDR3 spans 12 amino acids. V was pared by 4 bases and J by 1 base, with 4 bases between. The CDR3 bases are TGTGCCAGCAGTTCACTTAACTATGGCTACACCTTC. Its translation is CASSSLNYGYTF.

The chain combines TRBV6-1 with TRBJ2-7; no definite D call. Germline V gives CDR1 MNHNS, CDR2 SASEGT. Trimming cost V 4 bases and J 4 bases, with 8 bases left between them. The CDR3 loop spans 12 amino acids. Written as DNA, the CDR3 is TGTGCCAGCAGTGTCTCAGCGTACGAGCAGTACTTC. It codes for CASSVSAYEQYF.

Concerning this clone: Germline is not matched at one junction end, which may reflect a read error. The CDR3 loop reads CASATTPMTSEKLFF. DNA for the CDR3: TGTGCCAGCGCGACAACACCCATGACTAGTGAAAAACTGTTTTTT. This chain joins TRBV27 and TRBJ1-4; D is unresolved. The CDR3 sequence is 15 residues long. Germline-derived CDR1 and CDR2 are MNHEY and SMNVEV (reference sequence).

This clone was detected a few times. The V and J genes are TRBV10-3 and TRBJ2-7; the match to TRBD1 covers 9 bases. Per the germline V gene, CDR1 is ENHRY and CDR2 is SYGVKD. The CDR3 extends over 14 amino acids. Unmatched junction bases numbered 4, after V lost 4 bases and J lost 3 bases. The CDR3 coding sequence is TGTGCCATCAGTGGGGGACAGGGAATCTACGAGCAGTACTTC. This encodes CAISGGQGIYEQYF.

CDR3 coding DNA: TGTGCCAGCAGCTTAACGGACTATGGGGCCAACGTCCTGACTTTC. It yields the protein CASSLTDYGANVLTF. The rearrangement links TRBV7-9 to TRBJ2-6; possible D gene TRBD2, 6 bases. CDR3 length: 15 residues. Germline CDR1 and CDR2: SEHNR and FQNEAQ (reference sequence). V gave up 2 bases and J gave up 3 bases, with 8 bases separating them.

This clone was counted once. The rearrangement uses TRBV5-1 and TRBJ2-5, with 9 bases identical to TRBD1. Per germline, CDR1 SGHRS and CDR2 YFSETQ. The CDR3 extends over 17 amino acids. V trimming: 0 bases; J trimming: 4 bases; junction bases outside the gene matches: 10. DNA for the CDR3: TGCGCCAGCAGCTTGGCTACCCTTTACAGGGGGCGAGAGACCCAGTACTTC. It encodes CASSLATLYRGRETQYF.

The V call is TRBV5-1, the J call TRBJ1-2; the match to TRBD1 covers 9 bases. Trimming took 5 bases from V and 8 from J; bases not matched to a gene: 13. The V gene's germline CDR1 is SGHRS and CDR2 YFSETQ. The CDR3 runs 15 residues. As DNA, the CDR3 is TGCGCCAGCAGTTCCGGGACAGGGACTCTTCGGGGCTACACCTTC. This sequence encodes CASSSGTGTLRGYTF. Full variable domain (outside the CDR3, taken from reference TRBV5-1 and TRBJ1-2): KAGVTQTPRYLIKTRGQQVTLSCSPISGHRSVSWYQQTPGQGLQFLFEYFSETQRNKGNFPGRFSGRQFSNSRSEMNVSTLELGDSALYLCASSSGTGTLRGYTFGSGTRLTVV.

There are many counts of this clone. The chain joins TRBV6-6 to TRBJ2-5; D ambiguous. The length of the CDR3 is 14 residues. CDR1 and CDR2 (germline): MNHNY, SVGAGI (reference sequence). V lost 6 bases and J lost 2, with 13 bases in between. The chain's CDR3 is CASSRTEIQETQYF. DNA for the CDR3: TGTGCCAGCAGCCGAACAGAGATACAAGAGACCCAGTACTTC.

This sequence joins TRBV6-1 and TRBJ2-5, with TRBD1 matching over 10 bases. J was trimmed by 5 bases and V by 7 bases; bases with no gene match: 10. The CDR3 covers 15 residues. In germline, CDR1 is MNHNS, CDR2 SASEGT. The CDR3 DNA sequence: TGTGCCAGCAACCCGACAGGGGGCGCACCGGAGACCCAGTACTTC. Translating gives CASNPTGGAPETQYF.

The chain joins TRBV7-9 to TRBJ1-2; possibly TRBD1 for D (6 bases). Germline V gives CDR1 SEHNR, CDR2 FQNEAQ (reference sequence). This CDR3 has 16 amino acids. Trimming removed 6 bases at V and 4 bases at J, with 21 bases between. This CDR3 is CASSPSSGTLGYGYTF. The CDR3 bases are TGTGCCAGCAGTCCCTCTTCTGGGACATTGGGCTATGGCTACACCTTC.

The rearrangement uses TRBV28 and TRBJ1-2; TRBD1 agrees at 11 bases. The CDR3 has 14 amino acids. V lost 5 bases and J lost 7; bases outside the gene matches: 6. Looked up from germline, CDR1 is MDHEN and CDR2 is SYDVKM. CDR3 sequence: CASSGGQGGSGYTF. CDR3 nucleotides: TGTGCCAGCAGTGGGGGACAGGGGGGTTCTGGCTACACCTTC.

Turning to this clone: Different DNA sequences within this sample yield the same CDR3. The chain carries TRBV18 and TRBJ1-4; D perhaps matches TRBD1 (6 bases). The CDR3 runs 17 residues. Germline-derived CDR1 and CDR2 are KGHSH and LQKENI. The V gene lost 3 bases and the J gene lost 3 bases, with 17 bases spanning the gap. The CDR3, as DNA: TGTGCCAGCTCACCTCGACGGACAGCAAATCCTAATGAAAAACTGTTTTTT. Translation gives CASSPRRTANPNEKLFF.

The chain uses TRBV27 and TRBJ1-5, with 10 nucleotides matching TRBD1. This CDR3 has 16 amino acids. CDR1 MNHEY and CDR2 SMNVEV come from the germline V gene (reference sequence). J lost 4 bases, V lost 5 bases, and 8 bases had no gene match. Here the CDR3 reads CASSPVGQGLNQPQHF. The DNA of the CDR3 is TGTGCCAGCAGTCCTGTGGGACAGGGGTTAAATCAGCCCCAGCATTTT.

This chain links TRBV11-2 with TRBJ2-7; a possible D gene is TRBD1 (6 bases). The CDR3 loop spans 14 amino acids. Trimming stripped 4 bases from V and 2 bases from J, with 12 bases between. Germline V gene lookup returns CDR1 SGHAT and CDR2 FQNNGV. As DNA, the CDR3 is TGTGCCAGCAGCTCCCCCAGGGGACCCTACGAGCAGTACTTC. Translation: CASSSPRGPYEQYF.